This passage covers 5 T cell receptor beta chains from one sample sequenced in a study of read filtering for tumor transcriptome and immune sequencing. From 350 to 500 ng of RNA, a library with molecular barcoded alpha/delta and beta/gamma adaptors was made. TCRdb reprocessed the reads with MiXCR, giving one entry per CDR3 protein. The sample consists of tens of thousands of distinct CDR3 sequences, approximately 21% of them appearing once. Sequenced: a population of CD138-negative cells sorted from bone marrow. These receptors originate from a donor over 35 with multiple myeloma.

This clonotype occurred a few times. The chain carries TRBV28 and TRBJ2-7; 7 bases are a match to TRBD1. CDR1 is MDHEN, CDR2 SYDVKM, per germline. Trimming took 5 bases from V and 7 from J; bases not matched to a gene: 11. CDR3 length: 14 residues. Written as DNA, the CDR3 is TGTGCCAGCAGTACAGGGGCCTCGCTAAATGAGCAGTACTTC. Its translation is CASSTGASLNEQYF.

By proportion, this clonotype is medium-sized (0.01 to 0.1%). This chain connects TRBV24-1 to TRBJ2-1; perhaps TRBD2 as D (6 bases). This CDR3 contains 14 residues. V was trimmed by 5 bases and J by 7 bases, leaving 14 bases between them. Looked up from germline, CDR1 is KGHDR and CDR2 is SFDVKD. CDR3 region: CATSGFSGGNEQFF. The CDR3 region has the DNA TGTGCCACCAGTGGTTTTTCAGGAGGGAATGAGCAGTTCTTC.

At least ten counts were recorded for this clonotype. V gene TRBV29-1 combines with J gene TRBJ2-6, with a tentative D call TRBD1 (5 bases). Trimming removed 5 bases from V and 4 bases from J, with 9 bases in between. This CDR3 contains 13 residues. CDR1 and CDR2 from the germline V gene are SQVTM and ANQGSEA. DNA of the CDR3: TGCAGCGTTCAGGGTTCCGGGGCCAACGTCCTGACTTTC. Translation: CSVQGSGANVLTF.

This clonotype was recorded at least ten times. The V gene is TRBV7-9, the J gene TRBJ2-1, with 8 bases identical to TRBD1. Germline V gene lookup returns CDR1 SEHNR and CDR2 FQNEAQ (reference sequence). The V and J ends lost 6 bases and 6 bases, in that order; junction bases with no gene match: 10. This CDR3 has 15 residues. As DNA, the CDR3 is TGTGCCAGCAGTCCGCCTGACAGGGGTATCAATGAGCAGTTCTTC. Translation: CASSPPDRGINEQFF.

V is TRBV28 and J is TRBJ1-4, with D possibly TRBD1 on 6 matching bases. There are 16 residues in the CDR3. The V end was cut by 5 bases, the J end by 5 bases, with 18 bases between. CDR1 MDHEN and CDR2 SYDVKM come from the germline V gene. Here the CDR3 reads CASSPSGGGSNEKLFF. CDR3 nucleotide sequence: TGTGCCAGCAGTCCCTCGGGGGGGGGCTCGAATGAAAAACTGTTTTTT. The variable domain in full, completed from reference TRBV28 and TRBJ1-4, reads DVKVTQSSRYLVKRTGEKVFLECVQDMDHENMFWYRQDPGLGLRLIYFSYDVKMKEKGDIPEGYSVSREKKERFSLILESASTNQTSMYLCASSPSGGGSNEKLFFGSGTQLSVL.